At least ten counts were recorded for the clone carrying this TCR beta chain. TCRdb called the RACE reads again in MiXCR, with one record for every CDR3 protein. The table records 100,000 to 150,000 distinct CDR3 sequences, about 13% of them present only once. Time point here: pre-sensitization, week 0. The treatment was: therapeutic diphenylcyclopropenone sensitization with weekly scalp DPC. The sample originates from a study of human T cells and chemical hapten exposure. The CDR3 contains 15 residues. V lost 7 bases to trimming and J lost 4 bases; unmatched junction nucleotides: 8. Per germline, CDR1 MNHEY and CDR2 SVGEGT.

The sequenced sample was whole blood, obtained in connection with sensitization to the hapten diphenylcyclopropenone (DPC). J is TRBJ2-2 and V is TRBV6-2 or TRBV6-3, with 8 nucleotides matching TRBD1. The source of this sequence is a woman between 18 and 29 years old with alopecia areata. Some clones in this sample may be carry-over from other donors' samples. CDR3 nucleotides: TGTGCCAGCAAGTCAGGGGGCTCGGGCACCGGGGAGCTGTTTTTT. Translated, it gives CASKSGGSGTGELFF.